Listed here is a single T cell receptor (beta chain). The clone's antigen remains unknown. There are no base qualities to consult, and no much larger clone falls within one base. Using the deep immunoSEQ assay, TCR CDR3 regions were amplified from genomic DNA by multiplex PCR. For each cell subset, the extracted genomic DNA was distributed evenly across all wells of several immunoSEQ 96-well plates, and each plate served as one replicate. Each replicate PCR for sorted subsets received roughly 0.2 ug genomic DNA, equal to roughly 30,000 T cell genomes. Purified libraries were measured with a Qubit 3.0 fluorometer, size-checked on a Bioanalyzer 2100, and measured again with the KAPA Library Quantification kit. A separate single-read 150-cycle Illumina NextSeq 550 flow cell was used to sequence each immunoSEQ 96-well plate. The original methods were these. Because the immunoSEQ output included only junctional sequences and no quality scores, the filtering could not be the same as the filtering used for full-length reads. Sequences were annotated with PyIR, a Python wrapper for IgBLAST v1.9, using IMGT germline references to assign V/J genes and CDR3. Reads were removed for weak V/J assignments (E-value above 1e-6), missing CDR3, stop codons, out-of-frame junctions, or ambiguous translated residues. V3J clonotypes were defined as sequences sharing an identical inferred V gene, J gene, and CDR3 amino acid sequence. The percentage overlap between two repertoires was calculated by dividing the number of shared unique clonotypes by the size of the smaller repertoire. Repertoire richness was assessed with RTK rarefaction, the Chao1 estimator, and Recon v2.1 estimates of unobserved clonotypes. Generation probabilities were computed with OLGA for all TCRbeta clonotypes obtained by the gDNA method from several donors. TCRdb holds this immuneACCESS table with in-frame rearrangements only. Some clones are missing; in checked studies, unresolved V genes explain under half, and the rest has no known cause. That table furnishes V, J and clone size, whereas the DNA furnished D and trimming. The sample contains approximately 1.9 million clones, about 94% of them found a single time. Roughly 1.7% of the sample is taken by the ten largest.

The germline ends are 17 bases apart after V is trimmed by 8 bases and J by 6 bases. CDR3 length: 13 amino acids, cysteine to phenylalanine. Only the CDR3 region is kept as DNA, spanning 39 bases read in frame from base 1. The germline V gene specifies MNHNS as CDR1 and SASEGT as CDR2. These data come from a study of shared clonotypes between healthy human individuals (TCRdb year 2020). In terms of the full investigation: The cohort comprised a couple of women and a few men aged 18 to 49 years. For each donor, CD4 naive and CD4 memory were each run on three plates, CD8 naive on two plates, and CD8 memory on one plate. To estimate repertoire size and how much clonotype sharing occurs between individuals, the study deeply sequenced the blood TCR repertoires of roughly 5 healthy adults. Different laboratories and diverse techniques were used to prepare libraries and sequence TCR repertoires, to increase sequencing depth and limit assay-specific biases. Each donor's leukapheresis produced roughly between roughly 0.94 and 9.5 billion PBMCs. What the work shows at the level of the full study, not this receptor alone: Pairwise subsampling indicated that sequencing depth was expected to affect the degree of clonotype sharing among donors. The small number of donors limited the genetic and exposure-history diversity represented. Across a handful of donors, about 5.2% of naive CD4, 3% to 4% of naive CD8, 2% to 2.5% of memory CD4, and 0.4% of memory CD8 clonotypes were shared. Incomplete sequencing was indicated by rarefaction of sorted-subset datasets, despite the large sequencing depth. Estimated clonotype richness was generally larger for naive than for memory subsets. Sampling was restricted to blood, and TCR repertoires in tissue are likely to differ from TCR repertoires in blood. Clonotypes shared by all four sorted-subset donors showed higher generation probabilities than non-shared clonotypes.

CD8 naive samples were obtained by positive selection for CCR7 among CD45RO-negative cells, yielding a CD45RA+CCR7+ population from which TemRA cells were excluded. The donors were healthy, HIV-negative adults who had no recently reported acute infections or vaccinations. Only Caucasian adults living in Nashville, Tennessee, USA were represented among the donors. After blood collection by leukapheresis, PBMCs were isolated using Ficoll-Histopaque density gradient centrifugation and then cryopreserved in the vapor phase of liquid nitrogen. Analytical flow cytometry was used to check the purity and quantity of every magnetically sorted T cell population. Each sorted fraction had its genomic DNA isolated and then quantified by UV absorbance on a Nanodrop 2000c.

This sequence uses TRBV6-1 and TRBJ2-7; the D gene identity is not certain. Material for sequencing was naive CD8+ T cells from PBMCs. The sample's cell subset or site label, in plain terms: CD45RA+CCR7+. The TCR originated in a man between 18 and 35 years old in good health. Some clones in this sample may be carry-over from other donors' samples. The CDR3 sequence is CASVSFGVGEQYF. In nucleotides, the sequence is TGTGCCAGCGTATCCTTCGGAGTCGGCGAGCAGTACTTC.